These 24 T cell receptor beta chains were all obtained from the same sample, sequenced in a study of shared clonotypes between healthy human individuals. TCRdb's copy holds only in-frame clones and misses some; the assay was immunoSEQ multiplex PCR. The repertoire holds around 2.3 million clones, with approximately 94% as singletons. Material: naive CD4+ T cells sorted from blood. Subset specified: CD45RA+ positively selected. The receptor set was obtained from a man younger than 30 in good health.

With regard to this clone: At the DNA level, this CDR3 is encoded by other sequences in the same sample as well. The chain combines TRBV30 with TRBJ2-7; TRBD1 matches 7 bases. J gave up 0 bases and V 4 bases, and 3 bases lay outside the gene matches. Germline values: CDR1 GTSNPN, CDR2 SVGIG (reference sequence). This CDR3 spans 13 amino acids. DNA for the CDR3: TGTGCCTGGACGGACAGGTTCTCCTACGAGCAGTACTTC. It specifies CAWTDRFSYEQYF. The whole variable domain, filled in from reference TRBV30 and TRBJ2-7, reads SQTIHQWPATLVQPVGSPLSLECTVEGTSNPNLYWYRQAAGRGLQLLFYSVGIGQISSEVPQNLSASRPQDRQFILSSKKLLLSDSGFYLCAWTDRFSYEQYFGPGTRLTVT.

In the case of this clone: Within the sample, other DNA sequences also encode this same CDR3. The chain has TRBV30 and TRBJ2-7; perhaps D is TRBD1 or TRBD2 (5 bases each). The CDR3 runs 11 residues. The germline V gene has CDR1 GTSNPN and CDR2 SVGIG (reference sequence). V lost 5 bases and J 0 bases, leaving 5 bases between the germline ends. The CDR3 DNA reads as TGTGCCTGGGGGGGCTCCTACGAGCAGTACTTC. Its protein product is CAWGGSYEQYF.

The chain combines TRBV12-5 with TRBJ2-5; D uncertain. Germline CDR1 is LGHNT and CDR2 is FRNRAP. V was trimmed by 3 bases and J by 7 bases, leaving 6 bases between them. CDR3 size: 11 residues. The CDR3 DNA reads TGTGCTAGTGGTTTCGACGGGACCCAGTACTTC. This sequence encodes CASGFDGTQYF.

V is TRBV5-1 and J is TRBJ2-1; D is perhaps TRBD1 (6 bases). Trimming stripped 1 base from V and 2 bases from J, with 10 bases between. The CDR3 has 15 residues. Germline V lookup: CDR1 SGHRS, CDR2 YFSETQ. DNA for the CDR3: TGCGCCAGCAGCTTGCAAGGGGGTACCTACAATGAGCAGTTCTTC. This encodes CASSLQGGTYNEQFF.

The chain is built from TRBV23-1 and TRBJ1-5, with D uncertain. TRBV23-1 is recorded as an ORF, its role being uncertain. V gave up 0 bases and J gave up 3 bases, with 18 bases separating them. This CDR3 is 18 amino acids long. The CDR3 region is CASSQSVPGRALNQPQHF. DNA of the CDR3: TGCGCCAGCAGTCAATCGGTCCCCGGTAGGGCTCTCAATCAGCCCCAGCATTTT.

The J gene is TRBJ2-7, the V gene TRBV4-3, with 7 positions matching TRBD1. CDR1 is LGHNA and CDR2 is YSLEER in the germline V gene. Unmatched junction bases numbered 12, after V lost 0 bases and J lost 4 bases. This CDR3 has 17 residues. The CDR3 bases are TGCGCCAGCAGCCAAGAAAGTTCGAGACAGGGTTGGTACGAGCAGTACTTC. This sequence encodes CASSQESSRQGWYEQYF.

The chain links TRBV9 to TRBJ2-7; D gene uncertain. The CDR3 contains 14 residues. Germline V lookup: CDR1 SGDLS, CDR2 YYNGEE. The V end was cut by 4 bases, the J end by 0 bases, with 11 bases between. CDR3 amino acids: CASSPLSSSYEQYF. CDR3 bases: TGTGCCAGCAGCCCCCTTTCCAGCTCCTACGAGCAGTACTTC.

The rearrangement joins TRBV30 to TRBJ2-5; 7 bases are a match to TRBD1. The CDR3 has 16 residues. Trimming cost V 3 bases and J 5 bases; bases outside gene matches: 15. The V gene's germline CDR1 is GTSNPN and CDR2 SVGIG (reference sequence). The CDR3 loop reads CAWSGMSAGGEETQYF. CDR3 coding DNA: TGTGCCTGGAGCGGGATGTCGGCAGGGGGAGAGGAGACCCAGTACTTC.

This clone appeared once. The sample has other DNA sequences that encode this CDR3 too. The chain carries TRBV30 and TRBJ1-3; possibly TRBD1 for D (6 bases). CDR1 is GTSNPN and CDR2 is SVGIG in the germline V gene (reference sequence). Trimming removed 2 bases at V and 4 bases at J, with 15 bases between. The CDR3 has 15 amino acids. The CDR3 region has the DNA TGTGCCTGGAGTCGGAGAACAGGGTCGGGAAACACCATATATTTT. It specifies CAWSRRTGSGNTIYF.

The J gene is TRBJ1-1, the V gene TRBV10-3; 7 bases are shared with TRBD1. The junction had 5 bases not matched to a gene; V was cut back by 3 bases and J by 4 bases. Germline CDR1 and CDR2: ENHRY and SYGVKD. CDR3 length equals 14 residues. The CDR3 DNA follows: TGTGCCATCAGTGACTACACAGGGGCCACTGAAGCTTTCTTT. It codes for CAISDYTGATEAFF.

The chain couples TRBV7-8 to TRBJ2-3, with D perhaps matching TRBD1 (5 bases). The V end lost 4 bases, the J end lost 3 bases, and 14 bases lay between the germline ends. Germline values: CDR1 SGHVS, CDR2 FQNEAQ. The CDR3 loop spans 15 amino acids. The CDR3 loop reads CASSSGHSETDTQYF. The CDR3 DNA reads as TGTGCCAGCAGCTCCGGACACTCGGAGACAGATACGCAGTATTTT.

To note about this clone: Other nucleotide sequences in the sample specify the same CDR3. The V gene is TRBV7-9, the J gene TRBJ2-1, with TRBD2 as a possible D gene (6 bases). V lost 3 bases to trimming and J lost 10 bases, with 10 bases between them. This CDR3 spans 12 amino acids. Per germline, CDR1 SEHNR and CDR2 FQNEAQ (reference sequence). CDR3 region: CASSLEGGEQFF. As DNA, the CDR3 is TGTGCCAGCAGCTTGGAGGGAGGCGAGCAGTTCTTC.

Concerning this clone: This sample includes further DNA sequences coding for the same CDR3. This chain joins TRBV5-1 and TRBJ2-3; D is possibly TRBD1 (5 bases). V lost 4 bases and J lost 1, with 10 bases in between. The CDR3 runs 14 residues. Germline-derived CDR1 and CDR2 are SGHRS and YFSETQ. The CDR3 sequence is CASSLDTGTDTQYF. The CDR3 DNA reads as TGCGCCAGCAGCCTGGACACGGGCACAGATACGCAGTATTTT.

The gene calls are TRBV5-6 and TRBJ2-1; a weak D match, TRBD2 (7 bases). The V gene lost 1 base and the J gene lost 5 bases, with 16 bases spanning the gap. Germline assignment: CDR1 SGHDT and CDR2 YYEEEE. The CDR3 extends over 16 amino acids. CDR3 region: CASSLPQRGGDNEQFF. CDR3 sequence (DNA): TGTGCCAGCAGCTTGCCCCAGAGGGGGGGGGACAATGAGCAGTTCTTC.

The chain combines TRBV5-1 with TRBJ2-5, with TRBD2 identical over 9 bases. This CDR3 contains 13 residues. Germline V lookup: CDR1 SGHRS, CDR2 YFSETQ. Unmatched junction bases numbered 5, after V lost 5 bases and J lost 6 bases. CDR3 protein: CASSRTSDQTQYF. The CDR3 DNA reads as TGCGCCAGCAGTAGGACTAGCGATCAGACCCAGTACTTC.

This chain connects TRBV5-1 to TRBJ1-6, with D perhaps matching TRBD1 (6 bases). This CDR3 is built from 14 residues. Germline V gene data show CDR1 as SGHRS and CDR2 as YFSETQ. The V end was cut by 2 bases, the J end by 8 bases, with 11 bases between. This CDR3 is CASSLTGTDSPLHF. The CDR3 bases are TGCGCCAGCAGCTTAACAGGGACTGATTCACCCCTCCACTTT.

The sample holds one count of this clone. The chain has TRBV25-1 and TRBJ2-7; D remains ambiguous. The germline V gene has CDR1 MGHDK and CDR2 SYGVNS. The CDR3 is 11 amino acids. Trimming removed 6 bases from V and 4 bases from J, with 7 bases in between. In DNA, the CDR3 is TGTGCCAGCAGAGGCTTTTACGAGCAGTACTTC. Residues: CASRGFYEQYF.

V is TRBV9 and J is TRBJ2-3; TRBD2 is a possible D gene (6 bases). The CDR3 covers 15 residues. Trimming shortened V by 2 bases and J by 2 bases, and 12 bases separated the two germline ends. Germline-derived CDR1 and CDR2 are SGDLS and YYNGEE. CDR3 protein: CASSVSEGTTDTQYF. DNA of the CDR3: TGTGCCAGCAGCGTGTCGGAGGGGACCACAGATACGCAGTATTTT.

Turning to this clone: An end of the junction differs from the germline gene, which may be a read error. J is TRBJ2-1 and V is TRBV7-7; unclear D gene. Germline-derived CDR1 and CDR2 are SSHAT and FNYEAQ (reference sequence). CDR3 size: 13 residues. The CDR3: CASSLEVANEQFF. The CDR3 nucleotides read TGTGCTAGCAGCTTAGAAGTGGCAAATGAGCAGTTCTTC.

The chain combines TRBV18 with TRBJ1-6; 8 bases match TRBD1. V shed 3 bases and J 10 bases; nucleotides not matched to a gene: 8. The CDR3 runs to 15 residues. Per germline, CDR1 KGHSH and CDR2 LQKENI. The CDR3 loop is CASSPGPGGRSPLHF. CDR3 in DNA: TGTGCCAGCTCACCGGGCCCAGGGGGCCGGTCACCCCTCCACTTT.

The chain combines TRBV27 with TRBJ2-2; TRBD2 agrees at 15 bases. The V gene's germline CDR1 is MNHEY and CDR2 SMNVEV (reference sequence). With V trimmed by 3 bases and J by 5 bases, 10 bases remained unmatched. There are 19 residues in the CDR3. The CDR3 bases are TGTGCCAGCAGTTTTAGCGGACTAGCGGGGGGGCGGAAGACCGGGGAGCTGTTTTTT. Amino acid sequence: CASSFSGLAGGRKTGELFF.

V usage is TRBV19 and J usage is TRBJ1-5; possible D gene TRBD1, 5 bases. The CDR3 has 16 amino acids. V was cut by 5 bases and J by 6 bases, with 20 bases left in between. CDR1 is LNHDA and CDR2 is SQIVND in the germline V gene (reference sequence). CDR3 residues: CASSSLQAAGGQPQHF. The CDR3 DNA reads TGTGCCAGTAGTTCCCTCCAGGCCGCGGGGGGTCAGCCCCAGCATTTT. The full variable domain, completed using reference TRBV19 and TRBJ1-5, is DGGITQSPKYLFRKEGQNVTLSCEQNLNHDAMYWYRQDPGQGLRLIYYSQIVNDFQKGDIAEGYSVSREKKESFPLTVTSAQKNPTAFYLCASSSLQAAGGQPQHFGDGTRLSIL.

V usage is TRBV28 and J usage is TRBJ1-6; the D gene is possibly TRBD1 (6 bases). The CDR3 has 15 residues. From germline, CDR1 is MDHEN and CDR2 SYDVKM. Trimming removed 10 bases at V and 4 bases at J, with 17 bases between. In nucleotides, the CDR3 is TGTGCCATTTCTAACGGGGGGGCGTATAATTCACCCCTCCACTTT. It is translated as CAISNGGAYNSPLHF.

V and J are TRBV5-1 and TRBJ2-3, with 10 bases lining up with TRBD2. V shed 0 bases and J 4 bases; nucleotides not matched to a gene: 5. There are 16 residues in the CDR3. CDR1 is SGHRS and CDR2 is YFSETQ in the germline V gene. CDR3 bases: TGCGCCAGCAGCTTGGAACCTAGCGGGAGTGCAGATACGCAGTATTTT. It encodes CASSLEPSGSADTQYF.